This entry describes one T cell receptor (beta chain). No cognate antigen has been identified for it. No much larger clone is present one base from it, and per-base qualities are unavailable. This sample is part of a study of T cell repertoires in ileal Crohn's disease (dated by TCRdb to the late 2010s). Regarding the study in general: At the time of surgery, 35% of patients were active smokers, and the median duration of disease was approximately 8 years. The TCR repertoire was analysed in under 70 patients with Crohn's disease drawn from a prospective multicentre cohort. Endoscopic postoperative recurrence was defined by a Rutgeerts score above i0. Roughly half of the patients were given postoperative therapy, with approximately 18 on anti-TNF agents and approximately 12 on thiopurines. The study ran alongside a multicentre cohort designed to identify predictors of early endoscopic recurrence after ileocolonic resection. Surgery was performed for a complication in all patients, with stricturing disease in roughly 60% and penetrating disease in roughly 39%. The study sequenced 150 to 200 mucosal samples from more than 50 patients, taken at several locations on the surgical specimen and at postoperative endoscopy. The investigation overall reported the following: Endoscopic recurrence was found to be associated with higher high-frequency clone percentages at surgery, and recurrence was observed in all patients with clonality above 26.8% (18/57). Compared with non-smokers, patients who were active smokers at surgery showed a significantly higher proportion of clonal expansions (25.9% vs 17.9%, p=0.02). Only a subgroup of patients, of unstated size, had their mucosal CD4 and CD8 T cells sorted and sequenced. Compared with CD4 T cells, sorted CD8 T cells contained more high-frequency clones, which suggests that the mucosal expansions were mostly CD8.

For commercial TCRB immunosequencing, approximately 480 nanograms of biopsy DNA were submitted for each sample. Adaptive Biotechnology amplified the CDR3 regions from genomic DNA with a two-step multiplex PCR designed to control amplification bias. Primers covering every V and J gene segment were used in the first PCR, while barcodes and Illumina adapters were added in the second PCR. CDR3 libraries were sequenced on an Illumina instrument. In the paper's pipeline: Analysis combined the vendor-provided pipelines with custom analysis of raw data in R/Bioconductor under R version 3.3.0. Clonality, ranging from 0 to 1, was calculated as the inverse of the normalised Shannon entropy of all productive clones. The repertoire share taken up by the top 100 clones defined high-frequency clones, and only clones that passed a 95% confidence test were kept. Overlap between samples was measured with the Morisita-Horn index, while repertoire diversity was measured with the Simpson index. As stored in TCRdb, this immuneACCESS dataset retains in-frame rearrangements with V and J assigned. A fraction of the clones does not appear; measured against another copy, unresolved V genes explain less than half of the discrepancy, and the remainder lacks a known reason. V and J calls and clone size are as listed in that table; D and trimming were resolved from the DNA. The sample table lists 3,000 to 4,500 clones, around 74% of them with a count of one. The top ten constitute approximately 13% of the sample.

The junction carries 15 bases between V and J, which are trimmed by 2 bases and 4 bases respectively. The CDR3, from cysteine to phenylalanine, totals 15 residues. The entry retains the CDR3 DNA only, 45 bases that are in frame from base 1. The germline V gene provides CDR1 MNHNS and CDR2 SASEGT. To be eligible, patients had to be adults with ileal or ileocolonic Crohn's disease and an indication for ileocolonic resection. Before DNA extraction, whole ileal mucosal biopsies were kept frozen at -80 degrees C. Genomic DNA was extracted from frozen whole biopsies with a TRizol-based method and quantified on a NanoDrop 2000 spectrophotometer.

This TCR came from an adult with Crohn's disease. The chain was built from TRBV6-1 and TRBJ2-7, with no D gene named confidently. What was sequenced was ileal tissue. The nucleotides are TGTGCCAGCAGTGAATCGGTCTCCTTATTATACGAGCAGTACTTC. It codes for CASSESVSLLYEQYF.